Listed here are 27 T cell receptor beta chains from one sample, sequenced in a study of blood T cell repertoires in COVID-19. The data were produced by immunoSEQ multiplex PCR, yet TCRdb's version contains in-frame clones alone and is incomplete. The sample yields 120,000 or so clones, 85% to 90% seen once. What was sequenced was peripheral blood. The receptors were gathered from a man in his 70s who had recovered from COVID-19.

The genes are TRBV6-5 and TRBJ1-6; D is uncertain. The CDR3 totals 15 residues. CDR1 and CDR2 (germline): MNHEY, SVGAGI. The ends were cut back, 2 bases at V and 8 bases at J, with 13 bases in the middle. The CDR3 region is CASSYAPGWDSPLHF. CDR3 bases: TGTGCCAGCAGTTACGCCCCCGGGTGGGATTCACCCCTCCACTTT.

The CDR3 here is CSVEAGGYEQYF. The DNA of the CDR3 is TGCAGCGTTGAAGCGGGTGGCTACGAGCAGTACTTC. The chain has TRBV29-1 and TRBJ2-7; no clear D. The CDR3 covers 12 residues. Trimming took off 1 base at V and 3 bases at J, with 7 bases between the two ends. Germline CDR1 and CDR2: SQVTM and ANQGSEA.

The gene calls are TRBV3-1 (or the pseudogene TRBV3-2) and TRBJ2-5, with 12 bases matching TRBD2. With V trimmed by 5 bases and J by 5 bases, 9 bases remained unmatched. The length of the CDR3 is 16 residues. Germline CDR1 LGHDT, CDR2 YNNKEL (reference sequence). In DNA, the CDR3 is TGTGCCAGCAGCGCTGGACTAGCGGGATCTTCCGAGACCCAGTACTTC. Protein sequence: CASSAGLAGSSETQYF.

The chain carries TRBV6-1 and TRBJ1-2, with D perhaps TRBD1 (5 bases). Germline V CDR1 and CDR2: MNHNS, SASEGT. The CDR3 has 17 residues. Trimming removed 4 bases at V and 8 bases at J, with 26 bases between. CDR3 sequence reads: CASSGQRQLWLGRGYTF. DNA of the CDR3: TGTGCCAGCAGTGGCCAAAGACAGCTATGGCTAGGGAGGGGCTACACCTTC.

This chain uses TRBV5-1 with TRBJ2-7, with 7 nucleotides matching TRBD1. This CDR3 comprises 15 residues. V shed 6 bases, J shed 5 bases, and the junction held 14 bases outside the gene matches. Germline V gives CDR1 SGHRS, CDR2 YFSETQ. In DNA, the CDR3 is TGCGCCAGCACCCCCGGACAGGAGGCCTCGAACGAGCAGTACTTC. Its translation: CASTPGQEASNEQYF.

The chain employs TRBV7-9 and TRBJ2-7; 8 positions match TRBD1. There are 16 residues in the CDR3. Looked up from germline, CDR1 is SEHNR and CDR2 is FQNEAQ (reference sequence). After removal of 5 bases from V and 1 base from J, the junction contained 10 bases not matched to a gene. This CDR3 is CASSRGHTGGSYEQYF. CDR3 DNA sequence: TGTGCCAGCAGCCGGGGACACACAGGGGGGTCCTACGAGCAGTACTTC.

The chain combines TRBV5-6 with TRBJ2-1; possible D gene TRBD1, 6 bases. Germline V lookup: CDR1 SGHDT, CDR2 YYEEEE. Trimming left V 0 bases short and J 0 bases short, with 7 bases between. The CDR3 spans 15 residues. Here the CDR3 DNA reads TGTGCCAGCAGCTTGGGGGGGCTCTCCTACAATGAGCAGTTCTTC. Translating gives CASSLGGLSYNEQFF.

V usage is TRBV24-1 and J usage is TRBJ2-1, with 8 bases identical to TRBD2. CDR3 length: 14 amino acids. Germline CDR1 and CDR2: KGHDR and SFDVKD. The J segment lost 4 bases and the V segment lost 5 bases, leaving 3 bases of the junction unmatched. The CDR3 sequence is CATSGVAGYNEQFF. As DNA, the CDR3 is TGTGCCACCAGTGGGGTAGCGGGGTACAATGAGCAGTTCTTC.

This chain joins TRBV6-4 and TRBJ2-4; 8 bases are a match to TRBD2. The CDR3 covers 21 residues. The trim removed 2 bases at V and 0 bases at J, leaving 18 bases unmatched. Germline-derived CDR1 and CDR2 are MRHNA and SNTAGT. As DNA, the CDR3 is TGTGCCAGCAGTGACCCTATCTCATACCTAGCGGGCGAACTAGCCAAAAACATTCAGTACTTC. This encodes CASSDPISYLAGELAKNIQYF.

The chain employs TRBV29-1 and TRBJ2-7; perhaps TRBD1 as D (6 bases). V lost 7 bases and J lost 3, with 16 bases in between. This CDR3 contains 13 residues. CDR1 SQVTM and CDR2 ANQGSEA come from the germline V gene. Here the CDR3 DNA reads TGCAGCGCCACCGGGACACTGAACTACGAGCAGTACTTC. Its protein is CSATGTLNYEQYF.

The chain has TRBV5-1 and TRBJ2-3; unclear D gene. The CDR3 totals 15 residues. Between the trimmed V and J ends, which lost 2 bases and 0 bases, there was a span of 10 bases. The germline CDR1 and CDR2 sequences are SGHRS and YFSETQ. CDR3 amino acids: CASSLSKASTDTQYF. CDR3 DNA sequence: TGCGCCAGCAGCTTATCTAAAGCCAGCACAGATACGCAGTATTTT. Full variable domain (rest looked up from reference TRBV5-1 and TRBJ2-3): KAGVTQTPRYLIKTRGQQVTLSCSPISGHRSVSWYQQTPGQGLQFLFEYFSETQRNKGNFPGRFSGRQFSNSRSEMNVSTLELGDSALYLCASSLSKASTDTQYFGPGTRLTVL.

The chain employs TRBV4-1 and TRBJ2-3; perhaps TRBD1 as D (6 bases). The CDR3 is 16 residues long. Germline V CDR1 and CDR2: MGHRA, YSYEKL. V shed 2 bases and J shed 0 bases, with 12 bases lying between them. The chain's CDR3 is CASSQPSGASTDTQYF. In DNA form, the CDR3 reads TGCGCCAGCAGCCAACCGTCAGGGGCTAGCACAGATACGCAGTATTTT.

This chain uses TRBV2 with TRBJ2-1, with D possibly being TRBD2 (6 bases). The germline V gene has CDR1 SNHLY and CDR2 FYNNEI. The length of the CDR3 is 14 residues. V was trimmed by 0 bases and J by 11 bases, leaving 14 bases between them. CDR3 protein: CASSEARLANKQFF. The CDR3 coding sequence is TGTGCCAGCAGTGAAGCGAGGCTAGCGAATAAGCAGTTCTTC.

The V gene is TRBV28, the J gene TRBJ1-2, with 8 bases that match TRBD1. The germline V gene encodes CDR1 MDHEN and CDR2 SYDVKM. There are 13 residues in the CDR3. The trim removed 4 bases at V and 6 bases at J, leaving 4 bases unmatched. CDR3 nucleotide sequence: TGTGCCAGCAGTTATCAGGACAGGGATGGCTACACCTTC. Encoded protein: CASSYQDRDGYTF.

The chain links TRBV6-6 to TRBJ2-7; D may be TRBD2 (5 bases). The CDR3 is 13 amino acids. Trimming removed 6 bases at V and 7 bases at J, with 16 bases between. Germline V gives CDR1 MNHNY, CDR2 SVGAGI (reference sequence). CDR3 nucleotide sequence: TGTGCCAGCAGCCCGGACGGGGTGGGGGAGCAGTACTTC. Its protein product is CASSPDGVGEQYF.

This chain's CDR3 is CASSLTGVQPGGRGYTF. In nucleotides, the CDR3 is TGTGCCAGCAGCTTGACAGGGGTCCAACCAGGGGGTCGTGGCTACACCTTC. The genes are TRBV28 and TRBJ1-2, with TRBD1 matching 8 bases. Germline lookup yields CDR1 MDHEN and CDR2 SYDVKM. The length of the CDR3 is 17 residues. V lost 6 bases, J lost 7 bases, and 19 bases stayed unmatched.

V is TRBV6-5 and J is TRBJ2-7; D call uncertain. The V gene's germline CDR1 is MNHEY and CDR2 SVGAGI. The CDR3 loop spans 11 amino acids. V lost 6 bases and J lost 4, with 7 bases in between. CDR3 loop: CASRSSYEQYF. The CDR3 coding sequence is TGTGCCAGCAGATCCTCTTACGAGCAGTACTTC.

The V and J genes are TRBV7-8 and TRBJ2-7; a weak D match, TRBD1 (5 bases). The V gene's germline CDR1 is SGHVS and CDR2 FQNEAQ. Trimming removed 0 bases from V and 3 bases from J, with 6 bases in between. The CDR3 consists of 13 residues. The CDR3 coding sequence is TGTGCCAGCAGCTTAGCTGACAGCTACGAGCAGTACTTC. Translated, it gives CASSLADSYEQYF.

In DNA, the CDR3 is TGTGCCAGCAGCCTCGAAACAAGTCTAGCGATGGACAATGAGCAGTTCTTC. This gives the protein CASSLETSLAMDNEQFF. This chain links TRBV3-1 (or the pseudogene TRBV3-2) with TRBJ2-1; D is possibly TRBD2 (6 bases). Germline V gives CDR1 LGHDT, CDR2 YNNKEL (reference sequence). The CDR3 has 17 residues. Between the trimmed V and J ends, which lost 4 bases and 5 bases, there was a span of 21 bases.

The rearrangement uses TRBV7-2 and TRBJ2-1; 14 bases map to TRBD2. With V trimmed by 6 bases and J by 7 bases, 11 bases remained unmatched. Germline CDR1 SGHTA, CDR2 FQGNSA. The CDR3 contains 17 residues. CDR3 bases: TGTGCCAGCAGTTTGGAGACTAGCGGGAGGGCCGATAATGAGCAGTTCTTC. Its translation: CASSLETSGRADNEQFF.

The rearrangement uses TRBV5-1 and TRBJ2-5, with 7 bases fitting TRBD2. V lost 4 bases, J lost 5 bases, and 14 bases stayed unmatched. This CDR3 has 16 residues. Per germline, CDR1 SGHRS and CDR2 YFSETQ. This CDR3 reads CASSLRGRGGGETQYF. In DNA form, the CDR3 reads TGCGCCAGCAGCCTGCGCGGGAGAGGAGGTGGGGAGACCCAGTACTTC.

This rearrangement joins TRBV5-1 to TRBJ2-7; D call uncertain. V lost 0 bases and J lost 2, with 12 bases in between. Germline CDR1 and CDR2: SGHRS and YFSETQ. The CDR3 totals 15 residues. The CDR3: CASSLASGRTYEQYF. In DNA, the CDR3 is TGCGCCAGCAGCTTGGCCTCAGGCAGAACCTACGAGCAGTACTTC.

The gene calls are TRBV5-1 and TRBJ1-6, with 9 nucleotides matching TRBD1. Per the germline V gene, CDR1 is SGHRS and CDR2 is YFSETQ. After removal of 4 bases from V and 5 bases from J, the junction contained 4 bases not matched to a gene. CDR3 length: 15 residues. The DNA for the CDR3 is TGCGCCAGCAGCCTCCGGGACAGGGATAATTCACCCCTCCACTTT. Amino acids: CASSLRDRDNSPLHF.

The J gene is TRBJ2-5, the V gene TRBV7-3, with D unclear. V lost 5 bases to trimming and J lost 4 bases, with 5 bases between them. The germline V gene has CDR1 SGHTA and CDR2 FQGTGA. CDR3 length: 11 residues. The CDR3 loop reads CASSNGETQYF. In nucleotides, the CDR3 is TGTGCCAGCAGCAACGGAGAGACCCAGTACTTC. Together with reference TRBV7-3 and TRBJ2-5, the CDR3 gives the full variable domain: GAGVSQTPSNKVTEKGKYVELRCDPISGHTALYWYRQSLGQGPEFLIYFQGTGAADDSGLPNDRFFAVRPEGSVSTLKIQRTERGDSAVYLCASSNGETQYFGPGTRLLVL.

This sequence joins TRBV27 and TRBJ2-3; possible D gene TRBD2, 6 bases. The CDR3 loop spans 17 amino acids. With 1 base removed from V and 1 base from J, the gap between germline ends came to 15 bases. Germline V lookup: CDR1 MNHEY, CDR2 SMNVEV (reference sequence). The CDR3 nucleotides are TGTGCCAGCAGTTTATTGGGGGGAGTGGTTGGCACAGATACGCAGTATTTT. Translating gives CASSLLGGVVGTDTQYF.

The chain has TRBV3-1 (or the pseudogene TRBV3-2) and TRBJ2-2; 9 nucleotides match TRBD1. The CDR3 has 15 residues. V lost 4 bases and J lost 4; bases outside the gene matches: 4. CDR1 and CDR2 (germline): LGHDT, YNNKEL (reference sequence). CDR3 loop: CASSLRTGATGELFF. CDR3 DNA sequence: TGTGCCAGCAGCCTTAGGACAGGGGCCACCGGGGAGCTGTTTTTT.

The CDR3 protein is CASSRLAGDEQYF. In DNA, the CDR3 is TGCGCCAGCAGCCGACTAGCGGGAGACGAGCAGTACTTC. The J gene is TRBJ2-7, the V gene TRBV5-1; 12 bases agree with TRBD2. Germline V gene sequence: CDR1 SGHRS, CDR2 YFSETQ. The CDR3 has 13 amino acids. The junction had 1 base not matched to a gene; V was cut back by 4 bases and J by 5 bases.